This T cell receptor beta chain was retrieved from a study of HIV-infected children after antiretroviral therapy interruption. The wider study: Interruption-arm sampling covered weeks 0, 12, interruption end (24 or 48), and about 3 years post-study. General study points: Naive CD4+ CDR3 sharing between time points fell after interruption began.

The TCR library was built from RNA with a 3' RACE protocol and unique molecular identifiers. TCRdb passed the 3' RACE reads through MiXCR, listing each CDR3 protein once. This table has about 86,000 distinct CDR3 sequences, about 7% appearing once. In this sample, this clonotype turned up many times. Its antigen is unidentified. Treatment reported: PENTA 11 planned treatment interruption arm or continuous ART arm. V was pared by 2 bases and J by 1 base, with 5 bases between. The CDR3 is 13 amino acids. The V gene's germline CDR1 is SNHLY and CDR2 FYNNEI. This specimen consisted of CD45RA+ CD4+ T cells from PBMCs, pooled from several time points, obtained from a donor given antiretroviral therapy, either interrupted or continuous. Subset given: naive CD4+ CD45RA+ CD45RO- T cells. The chain recombines TRBV2 with TRBJ1-1; D not resolved. This receptor was taken from a pool of human donors with HIV. The chain's CDR3 is CASSEFGNTEAFF. For the CDR3, the DNA is TGTGCCAGCAGTGAATTTGGGAACACTGAAGCTTTCTTT.